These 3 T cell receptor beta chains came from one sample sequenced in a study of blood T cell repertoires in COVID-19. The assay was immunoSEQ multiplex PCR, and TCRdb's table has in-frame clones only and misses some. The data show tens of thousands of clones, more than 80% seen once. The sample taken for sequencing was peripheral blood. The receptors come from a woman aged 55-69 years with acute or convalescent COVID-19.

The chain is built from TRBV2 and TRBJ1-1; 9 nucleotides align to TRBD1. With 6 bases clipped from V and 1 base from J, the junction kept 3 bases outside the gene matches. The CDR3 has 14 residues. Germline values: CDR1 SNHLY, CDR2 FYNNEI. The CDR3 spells CASRGQGTNTEAFF. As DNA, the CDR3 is TGTGCCAGCAGGGGACAGGGAACGAACACTGAAGCTTTCTTT.

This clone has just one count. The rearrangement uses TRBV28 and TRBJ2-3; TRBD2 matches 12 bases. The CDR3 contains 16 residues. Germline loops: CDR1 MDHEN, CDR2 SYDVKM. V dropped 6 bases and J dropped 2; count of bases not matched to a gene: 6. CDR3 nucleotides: TGTGCCAGCAGCCCCACTAGCGGGGGGTACACAGATACGCAGTATTTT. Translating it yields CASSPTSGGYTDTQYF.

The CDR3 region has the DNA TGTGCCAGCAGCTCACGTCGGTTTACGAACACTGAAGCTTTCTTT. Translated, it gives CASSSRRFTNTEAFF. The V gene is TRBV7-8, the J gene TRBJ1-1; D gene unclear. The V end lost 4 bases, the J end lost 1 base, and 13 bases lay between the germline ends. This CDR3 is built from 15 residues. Germline CDR1 SGHVS, CDR2 FQNEAQ.